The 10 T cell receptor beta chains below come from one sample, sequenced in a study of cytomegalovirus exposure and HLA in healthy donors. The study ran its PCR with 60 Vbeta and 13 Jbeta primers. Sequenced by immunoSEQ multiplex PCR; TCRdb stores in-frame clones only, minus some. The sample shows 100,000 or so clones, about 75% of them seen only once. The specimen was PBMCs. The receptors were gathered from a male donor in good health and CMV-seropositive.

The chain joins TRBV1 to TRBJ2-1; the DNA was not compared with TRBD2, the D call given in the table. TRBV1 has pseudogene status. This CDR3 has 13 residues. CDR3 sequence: CTGSQPRGGKKFF. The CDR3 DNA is TGCACCGGCAGCCAGCCTAGGGGGGGCAAGAAGTTCTTC.

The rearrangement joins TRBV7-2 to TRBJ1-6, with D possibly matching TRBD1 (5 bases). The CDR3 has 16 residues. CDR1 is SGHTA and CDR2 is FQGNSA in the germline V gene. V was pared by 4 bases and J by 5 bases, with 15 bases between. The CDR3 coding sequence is TGTGCCAGCAGCTCTTACGGAGACAGCGATAATTCACCCCTCCACTTT. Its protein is CASSSYGDSDNSPLHF. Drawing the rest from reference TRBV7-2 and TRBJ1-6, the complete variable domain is GAGVSQSPSNKVTEKGKDVELRCDPISGHTALYWYRQSLGQGLEFLIYFQGNSAPDKSGLPSDRFSAERTGGSVSTLTIQRTQQEDSAVYLCASSSYGDSDNSPLHFGNGTRLTVT.

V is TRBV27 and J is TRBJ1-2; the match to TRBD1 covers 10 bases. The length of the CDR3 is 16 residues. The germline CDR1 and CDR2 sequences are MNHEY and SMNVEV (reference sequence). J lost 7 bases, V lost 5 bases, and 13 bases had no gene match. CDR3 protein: CASSALRQGASGGYTF. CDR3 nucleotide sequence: TGTGCCAGCAGTGCTCTCAGACAGGGGGCATCAGGTGGCTACACCTTC.

CDR3 in DNA: TGTGCCAGCAGCTTAACCGGGGGCACAGATACGCAGTATTTT. Amino acid sequence: CASSLTGGTDTQYF. V is TRBV7-3 and J is TRBJ2-3; TRBD2 is a possible D gene (5 bases). Deletions cut 0 bases from V and 1 base from J, with 5 bases between. Germline CDR1 SGHTA, CDR2 FQGTGA. CDR3 length: 14 residues.

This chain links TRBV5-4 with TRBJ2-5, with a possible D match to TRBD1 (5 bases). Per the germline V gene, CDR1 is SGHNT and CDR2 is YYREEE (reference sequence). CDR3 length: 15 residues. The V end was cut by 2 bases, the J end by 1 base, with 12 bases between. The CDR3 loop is CASSLGQGFQETQYF. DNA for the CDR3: TGTGCCAGCAGCTTAGGCCAGGGCTTCCAAGAGACCCAGTACTTC.

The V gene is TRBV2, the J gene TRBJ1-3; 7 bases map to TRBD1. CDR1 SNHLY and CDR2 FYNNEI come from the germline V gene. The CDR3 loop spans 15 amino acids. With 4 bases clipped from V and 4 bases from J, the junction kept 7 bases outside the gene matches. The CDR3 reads CASSVGGGAGNTIYF. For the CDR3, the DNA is TGTGCCAGCAGTGTTGGAGGGGGCGCAGGAAACACCATATATTTT. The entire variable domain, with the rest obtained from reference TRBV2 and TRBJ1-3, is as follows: EPEVTQTPSHQVTQMGQEVILRCVPISNHLYFYWYRQILGQKVEFLVSFYNNEISEKSEIFDDQFSVERPDGSNFTLKIRSTKLEDSAMYFCASSVGGGAGNTIYFGEGSWLTVV.

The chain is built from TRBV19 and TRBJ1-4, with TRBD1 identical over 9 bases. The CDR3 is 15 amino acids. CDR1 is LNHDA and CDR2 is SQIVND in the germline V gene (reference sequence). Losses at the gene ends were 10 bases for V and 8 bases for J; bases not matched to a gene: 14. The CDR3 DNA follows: TGTGCCAACCCCGAGACCGGGACAGGGCGCGAAAAACTGTTTTTT. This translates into CANPETGTGREKLFF.

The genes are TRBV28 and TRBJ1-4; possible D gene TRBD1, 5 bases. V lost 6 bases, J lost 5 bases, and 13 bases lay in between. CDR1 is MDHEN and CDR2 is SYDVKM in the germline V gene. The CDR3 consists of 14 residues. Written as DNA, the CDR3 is TGTGCCAGCAGCACTGGACAAGAAAATGAAAAACTGTTTTTT. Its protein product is CASSTGQENEKLFF.

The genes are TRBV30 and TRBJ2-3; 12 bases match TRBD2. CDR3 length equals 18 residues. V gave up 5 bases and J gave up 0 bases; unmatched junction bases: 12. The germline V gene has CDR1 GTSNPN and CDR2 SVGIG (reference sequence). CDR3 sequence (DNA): TGTGCCTGGCGGATGTCAACTAGCGGGGGGCCGAGCACAGATACGCAGTATTTT. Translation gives CAWRMSTSGGPSTDTQYF.

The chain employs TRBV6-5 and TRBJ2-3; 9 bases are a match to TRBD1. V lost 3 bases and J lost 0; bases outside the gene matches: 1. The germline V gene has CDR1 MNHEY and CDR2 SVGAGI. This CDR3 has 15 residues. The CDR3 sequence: CASSYGTGSTDTQYF. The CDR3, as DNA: TGTGCCAGCAGTTATGGGACAGGGAGCACAGATACGCAGTATTTT.